The 31 T cell receptor beta chains listed next were all sequenced from one sample in a study of lymphopenia after photon versus proton radiotherapy. Sequencing used immunoSEQ multiplex PCR; TCRdb keeps in-frame clones, though not all of them. The data hold about 37,000 clones, with over 75% observed a single time. The sample in question was peripheral blood, obtained from a patient treated with photon-based radiotherapy. These receptors were taken from a man between 45 and 60 years old with gastric cancer.

The chain links TRBV10-3 to TRBJ2-7; TRBD2 matches at 8 bases. The CDR3 spans 13 residues. From germline, CDR1 is ENHRY and CDR2 SYGVKD. With 8 bases clipped from V and 4 bases from J, the junction kept 7 bases outside the gene matches. The DNA of the CDR3 is TGTGCCATCGGAGCGGGAGATGGATACGAGCAGTACTTC. Amino acids: CAIGAGDGYEQYF.

This clone was counted between two and nine times. This rearrangement joins TRBV5-4 to TRBJ1-1, with 7 bases matching TRBD1. Trimming removed 3 bases from V and 1 base from J; junction bases left unmatched: 6. The CDR3 is made up of 15 amino acids. Germline-derived CDR1 and CDR2 are SGHNT and YYREEE (reference sequence). This chain's CDR3 is CASSSAQGSNTEAFF. In nucleotides, the CDR3 is TGTGCCAGCAGCTCAGCACAGGGGTCGAACACTGAAGCTTTCTTT.

The table lists this clone with a count of one. The chain is built from TRBV4-3 and TRBJ2-7; TRBD1 matches 7 bases. The CDR3 has 15 residues. Trimming cost V 0 bases and J 3 bases; bases outside gene matches: 5. Germline lookup yields CDR1 LGHNA and CDR2 YSLEER. The CDR3 coding sequence is TGCGCCAGCAGCCAAGACCTCAGGGGGTTCTACGAGCAGTACTTC. This sequence encodes CASSQDLRGFYEQYF.

This clone was counted once. The chain joins TRBV30 to TRBJ2-3, with D perhaps TRBD1 (6 bases). Per the germline V gene, CDR1 is GTSNPN and CDR2 is SVGIG (reference sequence). This CDR3 spans 12 amino acids. V lost 3 bases and J lost 6, with 10 bases in between. CDR3 protein: CAWSFQGDTQYF. The DNA for the CDR3 is TGTGCCTGGAGCTTCCAGGGGGATACGCAGTATTTT.

J is TRBJ2-3 and V is TRBV9; the match to TRBD2 covers 8 bases. This CDR3 has 15 residues. Trimming cost V 10 bases and J 2 bases; bases outside gene matches: 12. Germline-derived CDR1 and CDR2 are SGDLS and YYNGEE. CDR3 nucleotide sequence: TGTGCCTCAAACCGGGAGGGCCTTAACACAGATACGCAGTATTTT. It encodes CASNREGLNTDTQYF.

This chain uses TRBV25-1 with TRBJ1-1, with D perhaps TRBD1 (5 bases). The V gene lost 8 bases and the J gene lost 6 bases, with 16 bases spanning the gap. The germline V gene has CDR1 MGHDK and CDR2 SYGVNS. This CDR3 region has 13 residues. As DNA, the CDR3 is TGTGCCAGCCTTAGTAGGCGGGGGGCTGAAGCTTTCTTT. It specifies CASLSRRGAEAFF.

The rearrangement joins TRBV28 to TRBJ2-7; D is perhaps TRBD1 or TRBD2 (5 bases each). Germline V gene lookup returns CDR1 MDHEN and CDR2 SYDVKM. The CDR3 has 14 amino acids. Trimming removed 6 bases at V and 3 bases at J, with 15 bases between. This chain's CDR3 is CASRGETFRYEQYF. The DNA for the CDR3 is TGTGCCAGCAGGGGGGAGACCTTTCGCTACGAGCAGTACTTC. Supplemented by reference TRBV28 and TRBJ2-7, the full variable domain reads DVKVTQSSRYLVKRTGEKVFLECVQDMDHENMFWYRQDPGLGLRLIYFSYDVKMKEKGDIPEGYSVSREKKERFSLILESASTNQTSMYLCASRGETFRYEQYFGPGTRLTVT.

This chain links TRBV19 with TRBJ2-5; the D gene is possibly TRBD1 (7 bases). The CDR3 runs to 14 residues. Germline assignment: CDR1 LNHDA and CDR2 SQIVND (reference sequence). V dropped 3 bases and J dropped 9 bases, with 17 bases sitting between them. Here the CDR3 DNA reads TGTGCCAGTAGTATTCAGGGGGGTCCGGGCGCCCAGTACTTC. This codes for CASSIQGGPGAQYF.

This chain joins TRBV5-6 and TRBJ2-2, with a tentative D call TRBD2 (5 bases). Per the germline V gene, CDR1 is SGHDT and CDR2 is YYEEEE. CDR3 length equals 14 residues. V was clipped by 0 bases and J by 5 bases, with 8 bases between them. This CDR3 reads CASSLDRGTGELFF. The CDR3 coding sequence is TGTGCCAGCAGCTTGGATCGGGGAACCGGGGAGCTGTTTTTT.

The rearrangement links TRBV7-6 to TRBJ2-2, with D perhaps matching TRBD1 (6 bases). Germline assignment: CDR1 SGHVS and CDR2 FNYEAQ. The CDR3 runs 15 residues. Between the trimmed V and J ends, which lost 2 bases and 0 bases, there was a span of 7 bases. CDR3 region: CASSLNRANTGELFF. CDR3 DNA: TGTGCCAGCAGCTTAAACAGGGCGAACACCGGGGAGCTGTTTTTT.

This sequence joins TRBV11-2 and TRBJ2-5; TRBD2 matches 9 bases. Germline V gene data show CDR1 as SGHAT and CDR2 as FQNNGV. The CDR3 sequence is 15 residues long. V dropped 4 bases and J dropped 3; count of bases not matched to a gene: 6. CDR3 DNA: TGTGCCAGCAGCTCCCGAGTAGCGGGAGAAGAGACCCAGTACTTC. Translation gives CASSSRVAGEETQYF.

The chain joins TRBV7-9 to TRBJ1-2; D ambiguous. V lost 1 base, J lost 3 bases, and 9 bases lay in between. Germline values: CDR1 SEHNR, CDR2 FQNEAQ (reference sequence). This CDR3 contains 14 residues. The CDR3 is CASSLGASDYGYTF. The DNA of the CDR3 is TGTGCCAGCAGCTTAGGCGCCAGTGACTATGGCTACACCTTC.

The V and J genes are TRBV25-1 and TRBJ2-3; weak D call: TRBD1 (6 bases). CDR1 MGHDK and CDR2 SYGVNS come from the germline V gene. The V gene lost 3 bases and the J gene lost 5 bases, with 9 bases spanning the gap. The CDR3 length is 13 residues. The CDR3 here is CASSEPGVDTQYF. The CDR3 DNA follows: TGTGCCAGCAGTGAGCCAGGGGTAGATACGCAGTATTTT.

The chain joins TRBV28 to TRBJ2-2; no reliable D call. Trimming shortened V by 7 bases and J by 6 bases, and 18 bases separated the two germline ends. Germline CDR1 MDHEN, CDR2 SYDVKM. The CDR3 is 15 residues long. CDR3 nucleotides: TGTGCCAGCACCTCCCGCCGGTCCTCAGCCGGGGAGCTGTTTTTT. It codes for CASTSRRSSAGELFF.

The chain combines TRBV7-9 with TRBJ2-3; the D gene is possibly TRBD2 (6 bases). This CDR3 region has 16 residues. Germline CDR1 and CDR2: SEHNR and FQNEAQ (reference sequence). The germline V and J ends were trimmed by 6 bases and 6 bases, with 22 bases remaining between them. The CDR3 reads CASSPPGTRAGDTQYF. The CDR3 coding sequence is TGTGCCAGCAGTCCACCCGGGACTCGGGCAGGGGATACGCAGTATTTT.

CDR3 bases: TGCGCCAGCAGCTCCCCGGACAGATATGGCTACACCTTC. It codes for CASSSPDRYGYTF. The chain couples TRBV5-1 to TRBJ1-2; the D gene is possibly TRBD1 (6 bases). Between the trimmed V and J ends, which lost 3 bases and 5 bases, there was a span of 11 bases. The CDR3 has 13 amino acids. Germline assignment: CDR1 SGHRS and CDR2 YFSETQ.

For this clone: As the CDR3 is not closed by the conserved phenylalanine or tryptophan, this likely results from a read error. The limits of the CDR3 on the DNA are not certain, so only TCRdb's listed CDR3 is given. The chain employs TRBV5-5 and TRBJ1-2. The CDR3 length is 12 residues, termini included. The germline CDR1 and CDR2 sequences are SGHKS and YYEKEE (reference sequence). The CDR3 loop is CASLLHVSRKTY.

A word on this clone: Germline is not matched at one junction end, which may reflect a read error. The CDR3 DNA sequence: TGCGCCAGCAGCTCTTCTTGGGGGCCCCAGCCCCAGCATTTT. Translating it yields CASSSSWGPQPQHF. The chain joins TRBV7-3 to TRBJ1-5, with a weak D call TRBD1 (6 bases). Germline-derived CDR1 and CDR2 are SGHTA and FQGTGA. This CDR3 is built from 14 residues.

The gene calls are TRBV29-1 and TRBJ2-3; no clear D. V lost 3 bases to trimming and J lost 1 base, with 14 bases between them. There are 15 residues in the CDR3. Germline V gene data show CDR1 as SQVTM and CDR2 as ANQGSEA. The chain's CDR3 is CSVDPFRPGTDTQYF. CDR3 DNA: TGCAGCGTTGATCCATTCCGTCCAGGCACAGATACGCAGTATTTT.

The V and J genes are TRBV5-4 and TRBJ1-3; maybe TRBD1 (6 bases). The CDR3 runs to 16 residues. V lost 4 bases to trimming and J lost 0 bases, with 14 bases between them. The germline gives CDR1 SGHNT, CDR2 YYREEE (reference sequence). CDR3 protein: CASSRRDKGSGNTIYF. The CDR3 region has the DNA TGTGCCAGCAGCCGGAGGGACAAGGGCTCTGGAAACACCATATATTTT.

This clone was detected a few times. The rearrangement joins TRBV7-8 to TRBJ1-4, with D possibly matching TRBD1 (6 bases). V lost 2 bases, J lost 3 bases, and 16 bases lay in between. The CDR3 extends over 17 amino acids. Germline assignment: CDR1 SGHVS and CDR2 FQNEAQ. CDR3 nucleotide sequence: TGTGCCAGCAGCTTATGGGGGGGGCGCGAGGCTAATGAAAAACTGTTTTTT. Amino acid sequence: CASSLWGGREANEKLFF.

The V gene is TRBV28, the J gene TRBJ2-5; D may be TRBD1 (6 bases). CDR3 length: 16 amino acids. The V gene's germline CDR1 is MDHEN and CDR2 SYDVKM. V lost 5 bases to trimming and J lost 1 base, with 17 bases between them. The CDR3 reads CASSTNFDRTQETQYF. In nucleotides, the CDR3 is TGTGCCAGCAGTACCAATTTTGACAGGACCCAAGAGACCCAGTACTTC.

The genes are TRBV30 and TRBJ2-7; D is uncertain. Germline CDR1 GTSNPN, CDR2 SVGIG (reference sequence). The CDR3 totals 11 residues. Trimming pared 1 base from V and 4 bases from J, leaving 5 bases between. The CDR3 nucleotides are TGTGCCTGGAGTGACGGGTACGAGCAGTACTTC. Translated, it gives CAWSDGYEQYF.

The V gene is TRBV6-5, the J gene TRBJ2-7; the D gene could be TRBD1 or TRBD2 (5 bases each). The CDR3 covers 14 residues. The V gene lost 0 bases and the J gene lost 5 bases, with 11 bases spanning the gap. Germline V gives CDR1 MNHEY, CDR2 SVGAGI. As DNA, the CDR3 is TGTGCCAGCAGTTACTCATCTGGGGGAAACGAGCAGTACTTC. It specifies CASSYSSGGNEQYF.

This clone occurred a few times. This chain connects TRBV4-2 to TRBJ1-5, with unresolved D. The CDR3 sequence is 13 residues long. The V and J ends lost 0 bases and 7 bases respectively, with 7 bases between them. In germline, CDR1 is LGHNA, CDR2 YNFKEQ. DNA for the CDR3: TGTGCCAGCAGCCAAGATATTGAGCAGCCCCAGCATTTT. Translation gives CASSQDIEQPQHF.

The chain employs TRBV6-1 and TRBJ2-6; 10 bases line up with TRBD1. Germline assignment: CDR1 MNHNS and CDR2 SASEGT. V lost 3 bases to trimming and J lost 5 bases; unmatched junction nucleotides: 10. The CDR3 runs to 18 residues. CDR3: CASSEGQGTYSRANVLTF. Here the CDR3 DNA reads TGTGCCAGCAGTGAGGGACAGGGGACGTATTCCAGGGCCAACGTCCTGACTTTC.

The genes are TRBV28 and TRBJ2-2; D remains ambiguous. This CDR3 is built from 16 residues. In germline, CDR1 is MDHEN, CDR2 SYDVKM. The ends were cut back, 7 bases at V and 0 bases at J, with 15 bases in the middle. Written as DNA, the CDR3 is TGTGCCAGCACCACCCCGAGACAAACGAACACCGGGGAGCTGTTTTTT. Protein product: CASTTPRQTNTGELFF.

The chain has TRBV19 and TRBJ2-6; D is uncertain. The CDR3 is made up of 18 amino acids. Trimming shortened V by 3 bases and J by 0 bases, and 15 bases separated the two germline ends. Germline assignment: CDR1 LNHDA and CDR2 SQIVND (reference sequence). The CDR3 region is CASSIPRSGHSGANVLTF. The CDR3 nucleotides read TGTGCCAGTAGTATCCCTCGATCCGGGCACTCTGGGGCCAACGTCCTGACTTTC.

The chain carries TRBV5-4 and TRBJ2-4; 7 positions match TRBD2. V shed 5 bases and J 4 bases; nucleotides not matched to a gene: 3. Germline V gives CDR1 SGHNT, CDR2 YYREEE (reference sequence). CDR3 length: 13 residues. CDR3 in amino acids: CASSVGGKNIQYF. The DNA for the CDR3 is TGTGCCAGCAGTGTGGGGGGGAAAAACATTCAGTACTTC. Together with reference TRBV5-4 and TRBJ2-4, the CDR3 gives the full variable domain: ETGVTQSPTHLIKTRGQQVTLRCSSQSGHNTVSWYQQALGQGPQFIFQYYREEENGRGNFPPRFSGLQFPNYSSELNVNALELDDSALYLCASSVGGKNIQYFGAGTRLSVL.

The chain carries TRBV18 and TRBJ2-3; 10 nucleotides agree with TRBD1. Trimming at V came to 6 bases and at J to 4 bases, leaving 7 bases not matched to a gene. The CDR3 is 15 amino acids. Per germline, CDR1 KGHSH and CDR2 LQKENI. The CDR3 DNA follows: TGTGCCAGCTCCCCGACAGGGGGCGCCTCAGATACGCAGTATTTT. This encodes CASSPTGGASDTQYF.

The chain carries TRBV28 and TRBJ1-2, with a tentative D call TRBD1 (6 bases). The CDR3 is 13 residues long. Looked up from germline, CDR1 is MDHEN and CDR2 is SYDVKM. V lost 5 bases and J 4 bases, leaving 11 bases between the germline ends. The CDR3 sequence is CASSRLDSYGYTF. In DNA form, the CDR3 reads TGTGCCAGCAGTCGCTTGGACAGCTATGGCTACACCTTC.